A selection of T cell receptor beta chains follows, all from one sample in a study of blood T cell repertoires in COVID-19. Assay used: immunoSEQ multiplex PCR; TCRdb lists only in-frame clones, some missing. The sample carries roughly 230,000 clones, approximately 86% recorded once. Material for sequencing was peripheral blood. The receptors were gathered from a human donor in a cohort sampled during active COVID-19. CDR3s include the opening cysteine and the closing phenylalanine or tryptophan. Fields, in order: V gene, CDR3 length, D gene, J gene, CDR3 DNA, CDR3 protein. A D gene is named only where the DNA matches it firmly.

TRBV4-2	16	TRBD2	TRBJ2-1	TGTGCCAGCAGCCAAGTGACTAGCGGGAGCGGGAATGAGCAGTTCTTC	CASSQVTSGSGNEQFF
TRBV18	17	NA	TRBJ2-5	TGTGCCAGCTCACCACCTCGGAGAGGGACATACCAAGAGACCCAGTACTTC	CASSPPRRGTYQETQYF
TRBV19	12	NA	TRBJ2-3	TGTGCCAGTAGGGGCCCGGCGGATACGCAGTATTTT	CASRGPADTQYF
TRBV6-6	12	NA	TRBJ2-7	TGTGCCAGCAGTTACACAAAGTCCGAGCAGTACTTC	CASSYTKSEQYF
TRBV5-1	16	NA	TRBJ1-2	TGCGCCAGCAGCTTGGAGTTGGGCGGCAGGGCCCCTGGCTACACCTTC	CASSLELGGRAPGYTF
TRBV9	15	TRBD1	TRBJ2-7	TGTGCCAGCAGCGTAAGGACAGGGTCCTCCTACGAGCAGTACTTC	CASSVRTGSSYEQYF
TRBV19	13	NA	TRBJ2-3	TGTGCCAGTACCAGAGGGAACGTGGGTACGCAGTATTTT	CASTRGNVGTQYF
TRBV10-3	13	NA	TRBJ1-1	TGTGCCATCACCGAAGTAGGGAGCACTGAAGCTTTCTTT	CAITEVGSTEAFF
TRBV5-4	14	TRBD1	TRBJ2-7	TGTGCCAGCAGCATCAACAGGGGTTCCTACGAGCAGTACTTC	CASSINRGSYEQYF
TRBV6-5	14	TRBD1	TRBJ2-7	TGTGCCAGCAGTCGCAGACAGGGCTCCTACGAGCAGTACTTC	CASSRRQGSYEQYF
TRBV7-2	15	NA	TRBJ2-7	TGTGCCAGCAGCTTAGGGGCTAGCGTCTCCTACGAGCAGTACTTC	CASSLGASVSYEQYF
TRBV30	13	TRBD1	TRBJ1-6	TGTGCCTGGGGAACAGGGGGAAATTCACCCCTCCACTTT	CAWGTGGNSPLHF
TRBV28	16	NA	TRBJ2-7	TGTGCCAGCAGTTACTTAGGGGTCTCAAGCTCCTACGAGCAGTACTTC	CASSYLGVSSSYEQYF
TRBV6-2/TRBV6-3	16	NA	TRBJ2-1	TGTGCCAGCAGTTCCCGGACTTCTTCCTCCTACAATGAGCAGTTCTTC	CASSSRTSSSYNEQFF
TRBV12-3/TRBV12-4	13	TRBD1	TRBJ2-1	TGTGCCAGCAGTTTTACAGGGGGCGCAGAGCAGTTCTTC	CASSFTGGAEQFF
TRBV7-8	19	NA	TRBJ2-6	TGTGCCAGCAGCCGCGACAGGAAAGGAGCTTTTTCTGGGGCCAACGTCCTGACTTTC	CASSRDRKGAFSGANVLTF
TRBV28	16	NA	TRBJ1-6	TGTGCCAGCATTTACGCTCCGGCAGGGGCAAATTCACCCCTCCACTTT	CASIYAPAGANSPLHF
TRBV6-1	15	TRBD1	TRBJ2-7	TGTGCCAGCAGTGAAGCGGGGACAGGGTCATACGAGCAGTACTTC	CASSEAGTGSYEQYF
TRBV7-8	12	TRBD1	TRBJ1-1	TGTGCCAGCAGCCCAGAGGACAGGGCCGCTTTCTTT	CASSPEDRAAFF
TRBV5-3	15	NA	TRBJ1-2	TGTGCCAGAAGCTTGGAGTCAGGCACCCCCTGCGGCTACACCTTC	CARSLESGTPCGYTF
TRBV5-5	14	TRBD1	TRBJ1-1	TGTGCCAGCAGCCCGGACAGGGGGAACACTGAAGCTTTCTTT	CASSPDRGNTEAFF